Listed below are T cell receptor beta chains from one sample, sequenced in a study of cytomegalovirus exposure and HLA in healthy donors. Repertoires were generated with immunoSEQ multiplex PCR, while TCRdb's copy carries only in-frame clones and drops some. The table lists 50,000 or so clones, 81% of them singletons. The specimen was PBMCs. Source of these receptors: a boy aged 5-17 years in good health and CMV-seropositive. CDR3s leave out the opening cysteine and the closing phenylalanine or tryptophan. Each record gives: J gene, V gene, CDR3 protein.

>TRBJ1-5|TRBV27
ASSLRGVRGGNQPQH
>TRBJ2-3|TRBV14
ASSQASDTQY
>TRBJ2-3|TRBV7-2
ASSSLGQQADTQY
>TRBJ2-7|TRBV6-1
ASTPDRVTEQY
>TRBJ1-4|TRBV5-1
ASSPRREGKLF
>TRBJ2-7|TRBV5-8
ASGKGQGSYEQY
>TRBJ2-7|TRBV7-9
ASITDTSYEQY
>TRBJ2-5|TRBV11-2
ASSQWTSGGEETQY
>TRBJ1-1|TRBV6-5
ASSGGGAGTEAF
>TRBJ1-3|TRBV7-9
ASSPGLGNTIY
>TRBJ1-2|TRBV9
ASSVIPVRDYGYT
>TRBJ2-2|TRBV5-8
ASSLMRYSGTGELF
>TRBJ2-1|TRBV7-9
ASMSNTYNEQF
>TRBJ1-4|TRBV5-1
ASSPTATNEKLF
>TRBJ1-5|TRBV2
ASQNSRSNQPQH
>TRBJ1-5|TRBV25-1
ASSQGGSNQPQH
>TRBJ1-3|TRBV5-1
ASSLTGPAGNTIY
>TRBJ2-3|TRBV12-5
ASGLVLASTDTQY
>TRBJ1-6|TRBV2
ASSEVTGGESPLH
>TRBJ2-3|TRBV9
ASSDFGGHTDTQY
>TRBJ1-5|TRBV7-4
ASSLAQGFAGKGFDNQPQH
>TRBJ1-5|TRBV6-1
ASSKGNQPQH
>TRBJ1-1|TRBV7-9
AAFRGPALPEAF
>TRBJ2-1|TRBV10-2
ASSEWSNNEQF
>TRBJ2-3|TRBV6-1
ASSEGYVGLAGVATQY
>TRBJ2-5|TRBV4-2
ASSPQETSKETQY
>TRBJ2-7|TRBV6-5
ASSYSEAGFEQY
>TRBJ2-1|TRBV4-1
ASSVRGASNEQF
>TRBJ2-1|TRBV11-1
ASSPNLDRGFYNEQF
>TRBJ1-2|TRBV6-6
ASSIAGTGNYGYT
>TRBJ2-3|TRBV2
ASTASQATDTQY
>TRBJ2-4|TRBV2
ASLTDYIQY
>TRBJ1-6|TRBV27
ASSLGRGFSSYNSPLH
>TRBJ1-2|TRBV6-5
ASSYSGGSYGYT
>TRBJ2-3|TRBV5-1
ASSPGTSGTDTQY
>TRBJ2-5|TRBV7-7
ASSLYTGETQY
>TRBJ2-3|TRBV5-1
ASRSLAAHSTDTQY
>TRBJ1-1|TRBV11-3
ASSQYRDTEAF
>TRBJ1-2|TRBV5-4
ASSADRGPYGYT
>TRBJ2-2|TRBV6-5
ASSTEPGELF
>TRBJ2-7|TRBV7-9
ASRQDYEQY
>TRBJ2-1|TRBV6-1
ASSVLSGGAGNEQF
>TRBJ1-1|TRBV5-8
ASSLGGMNTEAF
>TRBJ2-2|TRBV7-6
ASSHLGGDTGELF
>TRBJ1-6|TRBV6-5
ASSVIDPGGSPLH
>TRBJ2-5|TRBV5-4
ASSLEGGASPETQY
>NA|TRBV5-4
ASSAGQATYEQY
>TRBJ1-2|TRBV15
ATSRDLLEGAVGYT